These 24 T cell receptor beta chains were all obtained from the same sample, sequenced in a study of blood T cell repertoires in COVID-19. Some clones are missing from TCRdb's copy, which holds only in-frame ones; the method was immunoSEQ multiplex PCR. Here the sample spans about 160,000 clones, approximately 86% being singletons. Sequences were obtained from peripheral blood. The receptors were sampled from a woman aged 60 to 75 who had recovered from COVID-19.

CDR3 residues: CASSKTPGGQDTEAFF. Written as DNA, the CDR3 is TGCGCCAGCAGCAAAACCCCGGGGGGGCAGGACACTGAAGCTTTCTTT. J is TRBJ1-1 and V is TRBV5-1; TRBD1 might be the D (6 bases). V shed 4 bases and J shed 3 bases, with 19 bases lying between them. The CDR3 is 16 amino acids. The germline V gene encodes CDR1 SGHRS and CDR2 YFSETQ.

This chain connects TRBV18 to TRBJ2-2, with a weak D call TRBD1 (6 bases). Germline-derived CDR1 and CDR2 are KGHSH and LQKENI. Trimming removed 3 bases from V and 3 bases from J, with 14 bases in between. The CDR3 length is 16 residues. The CDR3 coding sequence is TGTGCCAGCTCACCTTCTGGGGGCGCCCACACCGGGGAGCTGTTTTTT. Amino acids: CASSPSGGAHTGELFF.

The chain employs TRBV6-5 and TRBJ1-1, with 10 bases identical to TRBD1. The CDR3 contains 14 residues. From germline, CDR1 is MNHEY and CDR2 SVGAGI. The junction had 6 bases not matched to a gene; V was cut back by 8 bases and J by 3 bases. Here the CDR3 reads CASYRQGAHTEAFF. CDR3 DNA: TGTGCCAGCTACCGACAGGGGGCGCACACTGAAGCTTTCTTT.

Points on this clone: A much more abundant neighbour one base away suggests this may be a read error. The chain employs TRBV5-1 and TRBJ1-1, with 8 bases lining up with TRBD1. Germline V gives CDR1 SGHRS, CDR2 YFSETQ. Trimming removed 4 bases from V and 1 base from J; junction bases left unmatched: 3. CDR3 length: 14 amino acids. The CDR3 region has the DNA TGCGCCAGCAGCCTCGGGACAGGGAACACTGAAGCTTTCTTT. Protein: CASSLGTGNTEAFF. The variable domain in full, completed from reference TRBV5-1 and TRBJ1-1, reads KAGVTQTPRYLIKTRGQQVTLSCSPISGHRSVSWYQQTPGQGLQFLFEYFSETQRNKGNFPGRFSGRQFSNSRSEMNVSTLELGDSALYLCASSLGTGNTEAFFGQGTRLTVV.

This CDR3 reads CASSYRGGKNIQYF. The CDR3 DNA is TGTGCCAGCAGTTATCGGGGGGGCAAAAACATTCAGTACTTC. The chain combines TRBV11-2 with TRBJ2-4, with TRBD2 identical over 8 bases. CDR1 and CDR2 (germline): SGHAT, FQNNGV. The J segment lost 3 bases and the V segment lost 6 bases, leaving 4 bases of the junction unmatched. The CDR3 is 14 residues long.

The V gene is TRBV6-1, the J gene TRBJ1-5; D ambiguous. CDR3 length: 12 amino acids. CDR1 and CDR2 (germline): MNHNS, SASEGT. V lost 3 bases and J lost 9, with 9 bases in between. The CDR3 sequence: CASSDGRGPQHF. The DNA of the CDR3 is TGTGCCAGCAGTGACGGCCGAGGGCCCCAGCATTTT.

This chain joins TRBV6-1 and TRBJ2-7, with 10 bases fitting TRBD1. Trimming removed 4 bases from V and 5 bases from J; junction bases left unmatched: 11. The germline V gene encodes CDR1 MNHNS and CDR2 SASEGT. The CDR3 contains 16 residues. Written as DNA, the CDR3 is TGTGCCAGCAGTGGCCTATTTCGGACAGGGGGTAACGAGCAGTACTTC. Its translation is CASSGLFRTGGNEQYF.

The chain is built from TRBV29-1 and TRBJ1-1; 10 nucleotides agree with TRBD1. V lost 4 bases to trimming and J lost 0 bases; unmatched junction nucleotides: 8. Germline V gene sequence: CDR1 SQVTM, CDR2 ANQGSEA. This CDR3 is 16 amino acids long. The CDR3, as DNA: TGCAGCGTTGCCCGGGACAGGGGTCGATTGAACACTGAAGCTTTCTTT. Translated: CSVARDRGRLNTEAFF.

CDR3 nucleotide sequence: TGTGCCAGCAGTAACCCCAGACAGGGGGCGCGAGAGACCCAGTACTTC. Translating gives CASSNPRQGARETQYF. The gene calls are TRBV27 and TRBJ2-5; TRBD1 matches 10 bases. Germline V lookup: CDR1 MNHEY, CDR2 SMNVEV (reference sequence). The junction had 10 bases not matched to a gene; V was cut back by 5 bases and J by 4 bases. CDR3 length equals 16 residues.

This clone appeared once. The rearrangement links TRBV25-1 to TRBJ2-2; TRBD2 might be the D (5 bases). Germline V gives CDR1 MGHDK, CDR2 SYGVNS. This CDR3 is built from 15 residues. The V end was cut by 1 base, the J end by 3 bases, with 9 bases between. The CDR3 region has the DNA TGTGCCAGCAGTGAATTTGGAGGTTACACCGGGGAGCTGTTTTTT. Translating gives CASSEFGGYTGELFF.

The genes are TRBV29-1 and TRBJ2-6, with D hard to call. The germline V and J ends were trimmed by 4 bases and 2 bases, with 12 bases remaining between them. Per the germline V gene, CDR1 is SQVTM and CDR2 is ANQGSEA. This CDR3 region has 15 residues. The CDR3 nucleotides are TGCAGCGTTGGCTACAGTCAAGCTGGGGCCAACGTCCTGACTTTC. Its translation: CSVGYSQAGANVLTF.

The chain employs TRBV7-9 and TRBJ2-2, with 10 bases fitting TRBD1. The CDR3 runs 16 residues. Germline CDR1 and CDR2: SEHNR and FQNEAQ (reference sequence). The trim removed 3 bases at V and 3 bases at J, leaving 4 bases unmatched. CDR3 protein: CASSLSGTGDTGELFF. DNA for the CDR3: TGTGCCAGCAGCTTGTCCGGGACAGGGGACACCGGGGAGCTGTTTTTT.

This chain uses TRBV12-2 with TRBJ1-4; the DNA was not used to check the table's D call, TRBD1. TRBV12-2 is flagged as a pseudogene. The CDR3 length is 15 residues. CDR3 in DNA: TGTGCAAGTCGCTCCCCAGGACAGGCAGAGGAAAAACTGTTTTTT. Its translation is CASRSPGQAEEKLFF.

This chain joins TRBV6-4 and TRBJ1-1; D is ambiguous. Per germline, CDR1 MRHNA and CDR2 SNTAGT. V was clipped by 4 bases and J by 2 bases, with 8 bases between them. CDR3 length: 13 residues. The CDR3, as DNA: TGTGCCAGCAGTGTGGCAAGTAACACTGAAGCTTTCTTT. It is translated as CASSVASNTEAFF.

V gene TRBV6-4 combines with J gene TRBJ1-2; 7 nucleotides line up with TRBD1. The CDR3 has 13 residues. The germline V gene has CDR1 MRHNA and CDR2 SNTAGT. With 6 bases clipped from V and 7 bases from J, the junction kept 8 bases outside the gene matches. CDR3 sequence (DNA): TGTGCCAGCAGCCTGACAGGGAGGTCTGGCTACACCTTC. The encoded protein is CASSLTGRSGYTF.

J is TRBJ1-2 and V is TRBV28, with TRBD1 matching 9 bases. The CDR3 has 14 residues. Germline CDR1 is MDHEN and CDR2 is SYDVKM. V lost 6 bases to trimming and J lost 6 bases; unmatched junction nucleotides: 8. The CDR3 loop reads CASRRGQGIHGYTF. Here the CDR3 DNA reads TGTGCCAGCAGGCGGGGACAGGGAATCCATGGCTACACCTTC.

V and J are TRBV5-6 and TRBJ2-5, with D tentatively TRBD1 (6 bases). This CDR3 comprises 14 residues. Trimming stripped 0 bases from V and 4 bases from J, with 10 bases between. The germline CDR1 and CDR2 sequences are SGHDT and YYEEEE. The CDR3 is CASSLGVTGETQYF. CDR3 sequence (DNA): TGTGCCAGCAGCTTGGGGGTGACAGGAGAGACCCAGTACTTC. Filled out from reference TRBV5-6 and TRBJ2-5, the complete variable domain reads DAGVTQSPTHLIKTRGQQVTLRCSPKSGHDTVSWYQQALGQGPQFIFQYYEEEERQRGNFPDRFSGHQFPNYSSELNVNALLLGDSALYLCASSLGVTGETQYFGPGTRLLVL.

This clone showed up just a few times. The chain carries TRBV12-3 or TRBV12-4 and TRBJ2-1; TRBD2 is a possible D gene (5 bases). This CDR3 comprises 13 residues. Between the trimmed V and J ends, which lost 7 bases and 4 bases, there was a span of 11 bases. The CDR3 region has the DNA TGTGCCAGCACCCCGAGGGTTTACAATGAGCAGTTCTTC. Translated, it gives CASTPRVYNEQFF.

V gene TRBV5-1 combines with J gene TRBJ1-3, with D possibly TRBD1 on 5 matching bases. Trimming shortened V by 3 bases and J by 0 bases, and 7 bases separated the two germline ends. From germline, CDR1 is SGHRS and CDR2 YFSETQ. This CDR3 region has 14 residues. The CDR3: CASSYDSSGNTIYF. CDR3 bases: TGCGCCAGCAGCTACGACAGCTCTGGAAACACCATATATTTT.

This clone was observed a single time. The rearrangement uses TRBV5-4 and TRBJ2-7; D may be TRBD1 (5 bases). V lost 0 bases and J 0 bases, leaving 10 bases between the germline ends. CDR3 length equals 15 residues. From germline, CDR1 is SGHNT and CDR2 YYREEE (reference sequence). DNA for the CDR3: TGTGCCAGCAGCTTGGTTGGGGCCAGCTCCTACGAGCAGTACTTC. This codes for CASSLVGASSYEQYF.

The gene calls are TRBV3-1 (or the pseudogene TRBV3-2) and TRBJ2-1; TRBD2 matches at 9 bases. Germline values: CDR1 LGHDT, CDR2 YNNKEL (reference sequence). The CDR3 runs 18 residues. Trimming removed 8 bases from V and 8 bases from J; junction bases left unmatched: 22. CDR3 DNA: TGTGCCAGCGCGCCCTCCATAAGACAGCGGGGGGTGAGGCATGAGCAGTTCTTC. Amino acids: CASAPSIRQRGVRHEQFF.

The gene calls are TRBV7-3 and TRBJ1-1; possible D gene TRBD1, 5 bases. The CDR3 covers 13 residues. V was pared by 5 bases and J by 0 bases, with 7 bases between. CDR1 and CDR2 from the germline V gene are SGHTA and FQGTGA. The CDR3 loop is CASSVTVNTEAFF. The CDR3 nucleotides are TGTGCCAGCAGCGTGACAGTGAACACTGAAGCTTTCTTT.

The V gene is TRBV10-3, the J gene TRBJ2-6; tentatively, D is TRBD1 (5 bases). The germline V gene encodes CDR1 ENHRY and CDR2 SYGVKD. The CDR3 consists of 15 residues. V was clipped by 4 bases and J by 2 bases, with 9 bases between them. This CDR3 is CAISGQGAGANVLTF. The CDR3 bases are TGTGCCATCAGTGGGCAGGGTGCTGGGGCCAACGTCCTGACTTTC.

The chain links TRBV5-1 to TRBJ2-7, with 10 bases matching TRBD1. V lost 5 bases, J lost 0 bases, and 8 bases stayed unmatched. From germline, CDR1 is SGHRS and CDR2 YFSETQ. The CDR3 has 16 residues. CDR3 residues: CASSRTGTGASYEQYF. CDR3 nucleotides: TGCGCCAGCAGTAGAACCGGGACAGGGGCCTCCTACGAGCAGTACTTC.